This T cell receptor (beta chain) is from a study of regulatory T cells in long-lasting Graves disease. Per the germline V gene, CDR1 is MNHEY and CDR2 is SVGEGT. V lost 6 bases to trimming and J lost 0 bases, with 2 bases between them. There are 11 residues in the CDR3. The time point denotes: newly diagnosed GD, antithyroid drugs for less than 3 months. RNA isolated from PBMCs was used to make the TCR library. Assembly of TCR beta libraries relied on iRepertoire HTBI primers together with Arm-PCR of CDR3 regions. TCRdb redid the calling of the multiplex PCR reads with MiXCR, one entry per CDR3 protein. The table records approximately 360,000 distinct CDR3 sequences, approximately 12% of them present only once. For this clonotype: Since a much larger clone is just one base distant, this may be a read error. The conserved phenylalanine or tryptophan normally closing the CDR3 is absent here, so this likely arose from a read error.

The same sample was also studied in work on T cells in Graves' hyperthyroidism and ophthalmopathy. Per that study: A first-round RT-PCR of the TCR CDR3 used the HTBI primer set.

The material was peripheral blood mononuclear cells (PBMCs), obtained at new diagnosis, from a patient treated with antithyroid drugs. V usage is TRBV6-2 or TRBV6-3 and J usage is TRBJ1-2; unclear D gene. This TCR was sampled from a woman aged 18-29 years with Graves disease. Here the CDR3 DNA reads TGTGCCAGCAGAGCTAACTATGGCTACACCTCC. Residues: CASRANYGYTS.